The clone carrying this TCR beta chain was observed a handful of times. These data originate in a study of blood T cell repertoires in COVID-19. In germline, CDR1 is SQVTM, CDR2 ANQGSEA. The CDR3 covers 12 residues. Original processing notes: Amplified reference gene primers provided the basis for estimating nucleated cell counts. Method: immunoSEQ multiplex PCR; TCRdb's copy keeps in-frame clones and lacks some. That table furnishes V, J and clone size, whereas the DNA furnished D and trimming. The table records roughly 40,000 clones, roughly 85% of them present only once. What was sequenced was peripheral blood. The receptor was isolated from a woman aged 65 to 85 in a cohort sampled during active COVID-19. This chain links TRBV29-1 with TRBJ2-1; TRBD1 matches at 8 bases. The CDR3 nucleotides read TGCAGAACTCAGACAGGGGACAATGAGCAGTTCTTC. It specifies CRTQTGDNEQFF.